The text below deals with one TCR beta chain. The data were obtained in a study of blood T cells in healthy people across ages. Germline lookup yields CDR1 SNHLY and CDR2 FYNNEI. CDR3 length: 13 residues. Unmatched junction bases numbered 9, after V lost 7 bases and J lost 6 bases. It was with a sample-barcoded 5' primer and a J-beta primer mix that a second PCR of about 6 to 12 cycles was run. One entry per CDR3 protein results from TCRdb running MiXCR on the 5' RACE reads. The sample yields approximately 690,000 distinct CDR3 sequences, 45% to 65% seen once. The chain is built from TRBV2 and TRBJ2-7, with 7 bases lining up with TRBD1. This sequence was found in a man between 60 and 75 years old in good health. Sample: blood. The CDR3 region is CASTRTGAGEQYF. The CDR3 region has the DNA TGTGCCAGCACCCGGACAGGTGCCGGCGAGCAGTACTTC.